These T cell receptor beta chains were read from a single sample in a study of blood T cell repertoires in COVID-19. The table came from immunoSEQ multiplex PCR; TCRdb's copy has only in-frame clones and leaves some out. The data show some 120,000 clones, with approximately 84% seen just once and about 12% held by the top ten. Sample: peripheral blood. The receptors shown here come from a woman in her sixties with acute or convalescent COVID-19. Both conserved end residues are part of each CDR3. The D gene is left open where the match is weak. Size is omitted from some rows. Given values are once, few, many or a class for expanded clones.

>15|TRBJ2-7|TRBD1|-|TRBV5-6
CASSLAGGVPYEQYF
TGTGCCAGCAGCTTGGCAGGGGGCGTCCCCTACGAGCAGTACTTC
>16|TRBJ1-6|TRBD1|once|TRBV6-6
CASSRRADRENSPLHF
TGTGCCAGCAGCCGGCGGGCTGACAGGGAGAATTCACCCCTCCACTTT
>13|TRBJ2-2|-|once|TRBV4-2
CASSLPSAGELFF
TGTGCCAGCAGCCTCCCATCGGCCGGGGAGCTGTTTTTT
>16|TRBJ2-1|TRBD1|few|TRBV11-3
CASSLGGQGGVGEQFF
TGTGCCAGCAGCTTAGGTGGACAGGGGGGGGTCGGTGAGCAGTTCTTC
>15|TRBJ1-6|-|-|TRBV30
CAWSIEAARFSPLHF
TGTGCCTGGAGTATCGAGGCCGCTCGGTTTTCACCCCTCCACTTT
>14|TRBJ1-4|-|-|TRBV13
CASSRTGFVEKLFF
TGTGCCAGCAGCCGGACGGGGTTCGTGGAAAAACTGTTTTTT
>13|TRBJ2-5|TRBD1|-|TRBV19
CASTQGVGETQYF
TGTGCCAGTACCCAGGGGGTAGGAGAGACCCAGTACTTC
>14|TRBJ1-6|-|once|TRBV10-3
CAISAGRAGSPLHF
TGTGCCATCAGTGCGGGCAGGGCGGGATCACCCCTCCACTTT
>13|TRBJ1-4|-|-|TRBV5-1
CASKPPGNEKLFF
TGCGCCAGCAAACCTCCGGGGAATGAAAAACTGTTTTTT
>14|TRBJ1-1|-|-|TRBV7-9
CASSFIARGTEAFF
TGTGCCAGCAGCTTCATAGCTCGGGGGACTGAAGCTTTCTTT
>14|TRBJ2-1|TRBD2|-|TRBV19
CASIGGGAYNEQFF
TGTGCCAGTATCGGCGGGGGGGCCTACAATGAGCAGTTCTTC
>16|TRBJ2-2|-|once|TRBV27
CASSLFGGRNTGELFF
TGTGCCAGCAGTTTATTTGGGGGCCGGAACACCGGGGAGCTGTTTTTT
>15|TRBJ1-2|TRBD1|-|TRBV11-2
CASSLGQGANYGYTF
TGTGCCAGCAGCTTAGGGCAGGGGGCTAACTATGGCTACACCTTC
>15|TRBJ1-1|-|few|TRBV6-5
CASSYARLGHTEAFF
TGTGCCAGCAGTTACGCGAGGTTGGGGCACACTGAAGCTTTCTTT
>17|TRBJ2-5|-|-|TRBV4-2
CASSQDPDYSSQETQYF
TGTGCCAGCAGCCAAGACCCGGACTACTCTTCCCAAGAGACCCAGTACTTC
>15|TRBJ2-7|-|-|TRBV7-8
CASSLASGGYYEQYF
TGTGCCAGCAGCTTAGCTAGCGGAGGCTATTACGAGCAGTACTTC
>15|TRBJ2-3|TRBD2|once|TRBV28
CASSGAGDSTDTQYF
TGTGCCAGCAGTGGAGCGGGGGATAGCACAGATACGCAGTATTTT
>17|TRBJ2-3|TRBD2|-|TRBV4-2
CASSHPLAGGPEDTQYF
TGTGCCAGCAGCCACCCTCTAGCGGGGGGGCCTGAAGATACGCAGTATTTT
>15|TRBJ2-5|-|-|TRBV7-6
CASSLEQAYQETQYF
TGTGCCAGCAGCTTAGAACAGGCTTACCAAGAGACCCAGTACTTC
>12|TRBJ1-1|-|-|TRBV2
CASSEMRLGAFF
TGTGCCAGCAGTGAAATGCGGCTCGGGGCTTTCTTT
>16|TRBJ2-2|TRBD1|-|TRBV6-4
CASSDKGGEDTGELFF
TGTGCCAGCAGTGACAAAGGGGGCGAGGACACCGGGGAGCTGTTTTTT
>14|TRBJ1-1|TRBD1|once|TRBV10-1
CASSESGQGGEAFF
TGCGCCAGCAGTGAATCCGGACAGGGGGGAGAAGCTTTCTTT
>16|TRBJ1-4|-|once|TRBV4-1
CASSQTPDSLSEKLFF
TGCGCCAGCAGCCAAACCCCGGACAGTTTAAGCGAAAAACTGTTTTTT
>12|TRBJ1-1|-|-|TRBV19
CASSPQGHRAFF
TGTGCCAGTAGTCCTCAGGGGCATCGAGCTTTCTTT
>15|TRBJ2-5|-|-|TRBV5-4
CASSLEPRAQETQYF
TGTGCCAGCAGCTTGGAGCCCAGGGCGCAAGAGACCCAGTACTTC
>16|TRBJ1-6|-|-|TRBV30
CAWRQSPGQLGSPLHF
TGTGCCTGGAGGCAAAGCCCGGGACAACTTGGCTCACCCCTCCACTTT